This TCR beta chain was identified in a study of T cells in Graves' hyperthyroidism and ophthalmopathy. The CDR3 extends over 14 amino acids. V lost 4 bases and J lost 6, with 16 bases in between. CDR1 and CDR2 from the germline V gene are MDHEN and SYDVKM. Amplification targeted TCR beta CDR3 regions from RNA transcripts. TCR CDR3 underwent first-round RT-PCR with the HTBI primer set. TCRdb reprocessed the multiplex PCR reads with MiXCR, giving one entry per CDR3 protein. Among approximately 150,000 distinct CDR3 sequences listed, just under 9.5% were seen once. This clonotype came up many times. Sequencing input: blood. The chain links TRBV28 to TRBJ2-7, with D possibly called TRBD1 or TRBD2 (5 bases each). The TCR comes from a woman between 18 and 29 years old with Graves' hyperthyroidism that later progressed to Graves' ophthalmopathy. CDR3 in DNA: TGTGCCAGCAGTTACGAGGGACGGGGATCCGAGCAGTACTTC. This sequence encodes CASSYEGRGSEQYF.